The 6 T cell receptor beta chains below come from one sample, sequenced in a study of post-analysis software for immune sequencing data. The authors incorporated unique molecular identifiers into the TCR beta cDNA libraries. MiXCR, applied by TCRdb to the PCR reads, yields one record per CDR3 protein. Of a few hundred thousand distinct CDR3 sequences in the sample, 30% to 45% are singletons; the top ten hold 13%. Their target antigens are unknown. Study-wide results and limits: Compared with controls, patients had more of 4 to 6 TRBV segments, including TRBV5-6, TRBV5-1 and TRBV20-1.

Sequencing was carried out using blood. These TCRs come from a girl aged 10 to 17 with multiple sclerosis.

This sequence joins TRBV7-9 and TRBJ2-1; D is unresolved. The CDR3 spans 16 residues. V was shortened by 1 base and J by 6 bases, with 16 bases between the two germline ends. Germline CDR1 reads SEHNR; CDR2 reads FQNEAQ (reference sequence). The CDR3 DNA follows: TGTGCCAGCAGCTTAGGGTCCTGGGCGATCTCCAATGAGCAGTTCTTC. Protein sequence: CASSLGSWAISNEQFF.

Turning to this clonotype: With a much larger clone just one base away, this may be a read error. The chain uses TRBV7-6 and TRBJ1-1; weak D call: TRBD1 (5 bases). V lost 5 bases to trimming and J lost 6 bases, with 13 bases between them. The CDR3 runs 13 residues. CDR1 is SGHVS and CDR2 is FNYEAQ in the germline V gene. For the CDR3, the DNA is TGTGCCAGCAGCACCGACAGAGTCTCTGAAGCTTTCTTT. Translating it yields CASSTDRVSEAFF.

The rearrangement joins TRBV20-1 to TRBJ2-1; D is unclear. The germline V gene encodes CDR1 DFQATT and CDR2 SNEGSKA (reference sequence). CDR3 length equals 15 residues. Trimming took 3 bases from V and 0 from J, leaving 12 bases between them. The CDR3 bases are TGCAGTGCTAGCCAACAGCCGAGCTCCTACAATGAGCAGTTCTTC. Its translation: CSASQQPSSYNEQFF.

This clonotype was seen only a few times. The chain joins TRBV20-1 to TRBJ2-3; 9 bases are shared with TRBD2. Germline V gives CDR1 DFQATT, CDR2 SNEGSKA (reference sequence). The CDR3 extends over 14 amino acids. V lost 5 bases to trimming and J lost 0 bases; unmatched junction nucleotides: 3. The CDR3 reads CSACSGGSTDTQYF. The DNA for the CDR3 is TGCAGTGCTTGTAGCGGGGGTAGCACAGATACGCAGTATTTT.

The CDR3 region is CASSLVGWVGSVTETQYF. Written as DNA, the CDR3 is TGTGCCAGCAGCTTAGTTGGCTGGGTTGGGTCAGTTACAGAGACCCAGTACTTC. V and J are TRBV7-9 and TRBJ2-5; D is ambiguous. V lost 1 base and J 4 bases, leaving 22 bases between the germline ends. The V gene's germline CDR1 is SEHNR and CDR2 FQNEAQ (reference sequence). The CDR3 has 18 amino acids.

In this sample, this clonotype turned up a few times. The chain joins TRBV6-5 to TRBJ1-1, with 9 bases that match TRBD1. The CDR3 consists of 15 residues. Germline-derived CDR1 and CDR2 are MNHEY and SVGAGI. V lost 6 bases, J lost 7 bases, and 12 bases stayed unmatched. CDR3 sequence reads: CASSSGTGKRSEAFF. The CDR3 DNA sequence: TGTGCCAGCAGCTCCGGGACAGGGAAAAGAAGTGAAGCTTTCTTT.